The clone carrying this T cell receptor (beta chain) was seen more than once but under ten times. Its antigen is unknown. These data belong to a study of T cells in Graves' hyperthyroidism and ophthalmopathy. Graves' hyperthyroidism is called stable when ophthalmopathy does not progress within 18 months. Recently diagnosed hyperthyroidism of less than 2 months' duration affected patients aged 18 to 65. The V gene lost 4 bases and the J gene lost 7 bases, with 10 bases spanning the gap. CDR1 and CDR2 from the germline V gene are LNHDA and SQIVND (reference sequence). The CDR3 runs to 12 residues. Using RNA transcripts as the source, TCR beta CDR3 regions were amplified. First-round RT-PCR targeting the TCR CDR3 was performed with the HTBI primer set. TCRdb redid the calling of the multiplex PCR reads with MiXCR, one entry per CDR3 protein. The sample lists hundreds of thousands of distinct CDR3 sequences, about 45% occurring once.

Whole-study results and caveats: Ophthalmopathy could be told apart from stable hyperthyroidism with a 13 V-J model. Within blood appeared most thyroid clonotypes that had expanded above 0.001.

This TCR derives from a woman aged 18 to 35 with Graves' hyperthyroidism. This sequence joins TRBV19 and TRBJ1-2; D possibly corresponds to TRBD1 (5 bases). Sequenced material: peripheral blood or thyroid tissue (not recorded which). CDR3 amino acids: CASSTGALGYTF. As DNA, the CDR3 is TGTGCCAGTAGTACTGGGGCGCTTGGCTACACCTTC.